This T cell receptor (beta chain) is drawn from a study of cytotoxic CD8 clonotypes in ibrutinib-treated CLL. On the study more broadly: Partial responses numbered approximately 24 and complete responses 2; after a median about 74 months, approximately 14 stayed remitted and some twelve progressed. Productive templates averaged approximately 260,000 per sample, and productive rearrangements 85,000 to 100,000. Study-level findings and limits: Clonality, elevated at ibrutinib response, dropped back toward baseline at progression.

TCRdb's table, derived via immunoSEQ multiplex PCR, lists solely in-frame clones and lacks some. Here the sample spans tens of thousands of clones, more than 65% being singletons. Concerning this clone itself: The target antigen is unknown.

Sequenced here: PBMCs, sampled after 24 months of ibrutinib treatment. This TCR derives from a human donor with chronic lymphocytic leukemia.

CDR3 residues: CASSFQGAAEAFF. The CDR3 region has the DNA TGTGCCAGCAGTTTCCAAGGGGCGGCTGAAGCTTTCTTT. V gene TRBV28 combines with J gene TRBJ1-1; a possible D gene is TRBD1 (5 bases). The germline CDR1 and CDR2 sequences are MDHEN and SYDVKM. The V and J ends lost 3 bases and 6 bases respectively, with 11 bases between them. This CDR3 is built from 13 residues.